One sample yielded the 27 T cell receptor beta chains listed below, sequenced in a study of blood T cells in healthy people across ages. Combining a sample-barcoded 5' primer with a J-beta primer mix, a second PCR ran for about 6 to 12 cycles. MiXCR was run by TCRdb on the 5' RACE reads, yielding one entry per CDR3 protein. The profile shows around 280,000 distinct CDR3 sequences, roughly 26% of them singletons. Sequenced: blood. The receptors originated from a woman in her 70s in good health.

With regard to this clonotype: At one end the junction does not follow the germline gene, possibly because of a read error. The chain joins TRBV28 to TRBJ2-1; the D gene is possibly TRBD2 (5 bases). Germline V gene sequence: CDR1 MDHEN, CDR2 SYDVKM. CDR3 length equals 18 residues. The CDR3 sequence: CASSLGFLAESSYNGQFF. In nucleotides, the CDR3 is TGTGCCAGCAGTTTGGGGTTCCTAGCAGAGAGCTCCTACAATGGGCAGTTCTTC.

The rearrangement joins TRBV27 to TRBJ1-5; 7 positions agree with TRBD1. This CDR3 has 16 residues. Germline assignment: CDR1 MNHEY and CDR2 SMNVEV (reference sequence). Trimming cost V 5 bases and J 7 bases; bases outside gene matches: 14. The CDR3 here is CASSPLNTGEGQPQHF. The CDR3 DNA reads as TGTGCCAGCAGTCCGCTGAACACAGGGGAGGGCCAGCCCCAGCATTTT.

The CDR3 region has the DNA TGCAGCGTCACGCTAGCGGGTGATACGCAGTATTTT. Its protein product is CSVTLAGDTQYF. The chain joins TRBV29-1 to TRBJ2-3, with 8 nucleotides matching TRBD2. The CDR3 extends over 12 amino acids. With 6 bases clipped from V and 6 bases from J, the junction kept 5 bases outside the gene matches. Germline V CDR1 and CDR2: SQVTM, ANQGSEA.

This chain links TRBV9 with TRBJ2-7; 9 nucleotides match TRBD2. The J segment lost 1 base and the V segment lost 4 bases, leaving 9 bases of the junction unmatched. Germline CDR1 is SGDLS and CDR2 is YYNGEE. The CDR3 runs to 16 residues. DNA of the CDR3: TGTGCCAGCAGCATCTCTGGACTAGCGCAATCCTACGAGCAGTACTTC. Translated, it gives CASSISGLAQSYEQYF.

The chain has TRBV20-1 and TRBJ2-7; 12 positions agree with TRBD2. Germline V gene sequence: CDR1 DFQATT, CDR2 SNEGSKA (reference sequence). The length of the CDR3 is 17 residues. J gave up 4 bases and V 6 bases, and 16 bases lay outside the gene matches. DNA for the CDR3: TGCAGTGCATCGACAGGACTAGCGGGAAAATCGGGGTACGAGCAGTACTTC. It is translated as CSASTGLAGKSGYEQYF.

This clonotype was observed a handful of times. This rearrangement joins TRBV11-1 to TRBJ2-5; 11 bases align to TRBD1. The CDR3 is made up of 16 amino acids. Germline values: CDR1 SGHAT, CDR2 FQDESV (reference sequence). The J segment lost 3 bases and the V segment lost 1 base, leaving 4 bases of the junction unmatched. CDR3 region: CASSLGTGGSKETQYF. CDR3 nucleotides: TGTGCCAGCAGCTTAGGGACAGGGGGCTCCAAAGAGACCCAGTACTTC.

The V call is TRBV18, the J call TRBJ2-4; D is undetermined. The CDR3 length is 11 residues. Germline CDR1 and CDR2: KGHSH and LQKENI. Trimming cost V 5 bases and J 7 bases, with 6 bases left between them. CDR3 sequence (DNA): TGTGCCAGCTCAACCTGGAACATTCAGTACTTC. Its protein product is CASSTWNIQYF.

This clonotype was seen a handful of times. V usage is TRBV28 and J usage is TRBJ1-1; unclear D gene. Germline CDR1 and CDR2: MDHEN and SYDVKM. V was cut by 6 bases and J by 5 bases, with 10 bases left in between. The CDR3 runs to 12 residues. CDR3 coding DNA: TGTGCCAGCAGACCTGGACGGACTGAAGCTTTCTTT. It is translated as CASRPGRTEAFF.

This rearrangement joins TRBV11-2 to TRBJ2-7; D is possibly TRBD1 or TRBD2 (5 bases each). The CDR3 has 14 residues. V lost 5 bases and J lost 1, with 12 bases in between. CDR1 is SGHAT, CDR2 FQNNGV, per germline. This CDR3 is CASSRDGQSYEQYF. In nucleotides, the CDR3 is TGTGCCAGCAGCCGGGACGGGCAGTCCTACGAGCAGTACTTC.

This clonotype came up many times. The chain uses TRBV27 and TRBJ2-5; D might be TRBD2 (6 bases). V lost 5 bases and J lost 5, with 15 bases in between. This CDR3 region has 14 residues. CDR1 and CDR2 from the germline V gene are MNHEY and SMNVEV (reference sequence). The CDR3 sequence is CASSRDFPGETQYF. The CDR3 DNA reads TGTGCCAGCAGTCGGGACTTCCCCGGGGAGACCCAGTACTTC.

The CDR3 DNA reads TGCGCCAGCAGCCAAGATGAGCGGGGACTGTACGAGCAGTACTTC. Translating gives CASSQDERGLYEQYF. The chain recombines TRBV4-1 with TRBJ2-7; 7 bases are shared with TRBD2. This CDR3 has 15 amino acids. V was pared by 0 bases and J by 4 bases, with 6 bases of the junction left unmatched. The germline gives CDR1 MGHRA, CDR2 YSYEKL.

V usage is TRBV7-2 and J usage is TRBJ2-1; TRBD1 or TRBD2 may be the D gene (6 bases each). Trimming cost V 5 bases and J 6 bases, with 17 bases left between them. This CDR3 region has 15 residues. Germline CDR1 SGHTA, CDR2 FQGNSA. CDR3 amino acids: CASSPRLEGGNEQFF. Here the CDR3 DNA reads TGTGCCAGCAGCCCACGACTAGAGGGGGGCAATGAGCAGTTCTTC. Full variable domain (missing parts from reference TRBV7-2 and TRBJ2-1): GAGVSQSPSNKVTEKGKDVELRCDPISGHTALYWYRQSLGQGLEFLIYFQGNSAPDKSGLPSDRFSAERTGGSVSTLTIQRTQQEDSAVYLCASSPRLEGGNEQFFGPGTRLTVL.

At least ten counts were recorded for this clonotype. The chain joins TRBV28 to TRBJ1-1; unclear D gene. The CDR3 has 13 residues. The germline V gene has CDR1 MDHEN and CDR2 SYDVKM. V was shortened by 1 base and J by 1 base, with 4 bases between the two germline ends. The CDR3 here is CASSLSPNTEAFF. CDR3 nucleotide sequence: TGTGCCAGCAGTTTATCACCGAACACTGAAGCTTTCTTT.

The gene calls are TRBV6-6 and TRBJ1-4, with 9 bases identical to TRBD1. CDR1 and CDR2 from the germline V gene are MNHNY and SVGAGI (reference sequence). The CDR3 has 14 amino acids. The V and J ends lost 5 bases and 5 bases, in that order; junction bases with no gene match: 3. The CDR3 protein is CASSRDRVNEKLFF. As DNA, the CDR3 is TGTGCCAGCAGTAGGGACAGGGTGAATGAAAAACTGTTTTTT.

This clonotype was observed many times. The chain uses TRBV11-3 and TRBJ2-1, with TRBD1 matching over 7 bases. J lost 7 bases, V lost 5 bases, and 8 bases had no gene match. CDR3 length: 14 residues. Per germline, CDR1 SGHNT and CDR2 YENEEA. As DNA, the CDR3 is TGTGCCAGCAGCCCACAGGGGCTATGGAATGAGCAGTTCTTC. Protein sequence: CASSPQGLWNEQFF.

This clonotype has only a few counts. This sequence joins TRBV3-1 and TRBJ2-6, with unresolved D. This CDR3 spans 15 amino acids. The V end was cut by 0 bases, the J end by 3 bases, with 6 bases between. Germline values: CDR1 LGHDT, CDR2 YNNKEL (reference sequence). The CDR3 region has the DNA TGTGCCAGCAGCCAAGAGCCGGGTGGGGCCAACGTCCTGACTTTC. Amino acid sequence: CASSQEPGGANVLTF.

This clonotype has ten or more counts. The CDR3 nucleotides are TGTGCCAGCAGCGTAAAACAGGGAGCCATTCAGTACTTC. Translated, it gives CASSVKQGAIQYF. The rearrangement links TRBV7-3 to TRBJ2-4; TRBD1 might be the D (6 bases). This CDR3 is built from 13 residues. V gave up 5 bases and J gave up 9 bases, with 14 bases separating them. Germline CDR1 and CDR2: SGHTA and FQGTGA.

The rearrangement uses TRBV9 and TRBJ2-3, with 11 bases aligning to TRBD2. The germline CDR1 and CDR2 sequences are SGDLS and YYNGEE. CDR3 length: 17 amino acids. V lost 0 bases to trimming and J lost 1 base; unmatched junction nucleotides: 4. The DNA for the CDR3 is TGTGCCAGCAGCGTAGGACTAGCGGGAAGCCGCACAGATACGCAGTATTTT. Translated, it gives CASSVGLAGSRTDTQYF.

The chain joins TRBV2 to TRBJ2-1, with 8 bases fitting TRBD2. The CDR3 has 14 residues. V shed 6 bases and J 1 base; nucleotides not matched to a gene: 2. Germline CDR1 is SNHLY and CDR2 is FYNNEI. In nucleotides, the CDR3 is TGTGCCAGCAGACTAGCGGAATCCTACAATGAGCAGTTCTTC. Its translation: CASRLAESYNEQFF.

This clonotype has a handful of counts. The J gene is TRBJ1-4, the V gene TRBV5-1, with 7 bases lining up with TRBD1. This CDR3 has 15 amino acids. Germline loops: CDR1 SGHRS, CDR2 YFSETQ. After removal of 4 bases from V and 7 bases from J, the junction contained 10 bases not matched to a gene. The CDR3 coding sequence is TGCGCCAGCAGCCTAAAGACAGGGACGTCTGAAAAACTGTTTTTT. It is translated as CASSLKTGTSEKLFF.

The rearrangement uses TRBV28 and TRBJ1-3; D might be TRBD1 (5 bases). Germline V lookup: CDR1 MDHEN, CDR2 SYDVKM. V lost 7 bases to trimming and J lost 7 bases, with 17 bases between them. The CDR3 length is 14 residues. CDR3 DNA: TGTGCCAGCACCCCATCAGGGAGAGGGAACACCATATATTTT. It specifies CASTPSGRGNTIYF.

This clonotype was found a few times. The rearrangement uses TRBV12-3 or TRBV12-4 and TRBJ2-5; D gene unclear. This CDR3 spans 12 amino acids. With 6 bases removed from V and 5 bases from J, the gap between germline ends came to 10 bases. CDR3 bases: TGTGCCAGCAGCCGAAATGGGGAGACCCAGTACTTC. Translation gives CASSRNGETQYF.

This clonotype was observed a handful of times. This chain connects TRBV5-1 to TRBJ2-5; perhaps TRBD1 as D (5 bases). Germline V gene sequence: CDR1 SGHRS, CDR2 YFSETQ. The CDR3 length is 14 residues. Trimming shortened V by 0 bases and J by 5 bases, and 11 bases separated the two germline ends. The chain's CDR3 is CASSLGGSLETQYF. The CDR3 DNA reads as TGCGCCAGCAGCTTGGGGGGCTCCCTTGAGACCCAGTACTTC.

This sequence joins TRBV5-6 and TRBJ2-3, with TRBD2 matching over 7 bases. Germline loops: CDR1 SGHDT, CDR2 YYEEEE. Trimming at V came to 2 bases and at J to 4 bases, leaving 7 bases not matched to a gene. This CDR3 comprises 15 residues. In nucleotides, the CDR3 is TGTGCCAGCAGCTTAAGAAGCGGGAATTCAGATACGCAGTATTTT. Translated: CASSLRSGNSDTQYF.

The chain has TRBV20-1 and TRBJ2-1, with 7 nucleotides matching TRBD1. This CDR3 comprises 15 residues. CDR1 is DFQATT, CDR2 SNEGSKA, per germline (reference sequence). With V trimmed by 3 bases and J by 7 bases, 12 bases remained unmatched. In DNA, the CDR3 is TGCAGTGCTAGGGGCCGACAGGGCGGCCTTAATGAGCAGTTCTTC. It translates to CSARGRQGGLNEQFF.

The rearrangement joins TRBV10-3 to TRBJ2-5; a weak D match, TRBD1 (5 bases). The CDR3 has 14 residues. The V end lost 0 bases, the J end lost 2 bases, and 7 bases lay between the germline ends. The germline gives CDR1 ENHRY, CDR2 SYGVKD. The CDR3 bases are TGTGCCATCAGTGAGTCTACAGGTCAAGAGACCCAGTACTTC. Translation gives CAISESTGQETQYF.

This clonotype was picked up a small number of times. This chain uses TRBV2 with TRBJ2-5; 8 bases align to TRBD2. CDR3 length equals 15 residues. J was trimmed by 0 bases and V by 7 bases; bases with no gene match: 7. Germline loops: CDR1 SNHLY, CDR2 FYNNEI. The CDR3 spells CASTVAGSNQETQYF. As DNA, the CDR3 is TGTGCCAGCACCGTAGCGGGAAGCAACCAAGAGACCCAGTACTTC.